What follows are 17 T cell receptor beta chains derived from one specimen sequenced in a study of T cells in Graves' hyperthyroidism and ophthalmopathy. Amplification of TCR beta CDR3 regions used RNA as the template. Initially, a first-round RT-PCR of the TCR CDR3 employed the HTBI primer set. TCRdb called the multiplex PCR reads again in MiXCR, with one record for every CDR3 protein. The data hold roughly 280,000 distinct CDR3 sequences, with roughly 20% observed a single time. Sequencing used blood. Receptors originate from a man younger than 40 with Graves' ophthalmopathy.

This clonotype was observed a single time. J is TRBJ2-7 and V is TRBV29-1; perhaps D is TRBD1 or TRBD2 (6 bases each). V was cut by 4 bases and J by 3 bases, with 13 bases left in between. Germline V gene lookup returns CDR1 SQVTM and CDR2 ANQGSEA. The CDR3 extends over 13 amino acids. The CDR3 sequence: CSVVRGGGYEQYF. The CDR3 DNA follows: TGCAGCGTTGTGAGAGGGGGAGGCTACGAGCAGTACTTC.

The gene calls are TRBV7-9 and TRBJ2-2; 8 positions agree with TRBD2. Losses at the gene ends were 5 bases for V and 4 bases for J; bases not matched to a gene: 6. CDR3 length: 15 residues. The germline CDR1 and CDR2 sequences are SEHNR and FQNEAQ (reference sequence). The CDR3 bases are TGTGCCAGCAGCCCAGCGGGAGCGGGCACCGGGGAGCTGTTTTTT. The encoded protein is CASSPAGAGTGELFF.

V usage is TRBV5-5 and J usage is TRBJ1-5; D is uncertain. The CDR3 runs 13 residues. V lost 4 bases and J 7 bases, leaving 12 bases between the germline ends. The germline gives CDR1 SGHKS, CDR2 YYEKEE (reference sequence). The CDR3 coding sequence is TGTGCCAGCAGCCACGGGATGGGACAGCCCCAGCATTTT. Amino acids: CASSHGMGQPQHF.

This clonotype appeared a single time. This chain joins TRBV5-1 and TRBJ1-1; possibly TRBD1 for D (5 bases). This CDR3 has 14 residues. Germline assignment: CDR1 SGHRS and CDR2 YFSETQ. Trimming removed 0 bases from V and 5 bases from J, with 11 bases in between. The CDR3 DNA reads TGCGCCAGCAGCTTGGCACGGGGGGGGACTGAAGCTTTCTTT. This translates into CASSLARGGTEAFF.

In this sample, this clonotype turned up many times. This chain links TRBV2 with TRBJ2-7; no firm D call. CDR1 and CDR2 (germline): SNHLY, FYNNEI. Trimming left V 6 bases short and J 0 bases short, with 3 bases between. The CDR3 length is 11 residues. The CDR3 is CASRVSYEQYF. CDR3 coding DNA: TGTGCCAGCAGGGTCTCCTACGAGCAGTACTTC.

This clonotype has at least ten counts. The chain employs TRBV7-9 and TRBJ2-2; D may be TRBD2 (5 bases). With 5 bases removed from V and 0 bases from J, the gap between germline ends came to 13 bases. CDR3 length: 16 amino acids. Germline loops: CDR1 SEHNR, CDR2 FQNEAQ (reference sequence). The CDR3 loop is CASSPRERTNTGELFF. The CDR3 bases are TGTGCCAGCAGCCCACGTGAGCGGACGAACACCGGGGAGCTGTTTTTT.

This clonotype appeared many times. Written as DNA, the CDR3 is TGTGCCAGCAGCGTATCACGGGGGAGGGCCGCTCCAGATACGCAGTATTTT. This sequence encodes CASSVSRGRAAPDTQYF. The chain recombines TRBV2 with TRBJ2-3; TRBD2 agrees at 7 bases. From germline, CDR1 is SNHLY and CDR2 FYNNEI. Trimming took 6 bases from V and 4 from J; bases not matched to a gene: 16. This CDR3 comprises 17 residues.

The V and J genes are TRBV15 and TRBJ2-7, with 7 bases lining up with TRBD2. Trimming at V came to 0 bases and at J to 3 bases, leaving 5 bases not matched to a gene. Germline V gene lookup returns CDR1 LNHNV and CDR2 YYDKDF (reference sequence). The CDR3 extends over 15 amino acids. CDR3 sequence: CATSRDQGGSYEQYF. For the CDR3, the DNA is TGTGCCACCAGCAGAGATCAAGGCGGGAGCTACGAGCAGTACTTC.

Only a few counts were recorded for this clonotype. This chain uses TRBV20-1 with TRBJ2-5; 12 bases line up with TRBD2. The germline V gene encodes CDR1 DFQATT and CDR2 SNEGSKA (reference sequence). This CDR3 region has 16 residues. Losses at the gene ends were 3 bases for V and 2 bases for J; bases not matched to a gene: 7. CDR3 nucleotides: TGCAGTGCTAGTTCGGCTAGCGGGAGGGGACAAGAGACCCAGTACTTC. It translates to CSASSASGRGQETQYF.

This clonotype was seen repeatedly, ten times or more. V and J are TRBV11-3 and TRBJ2-1; D gene uncertain. V lost 4 bases to trimming and J lost 8 bases, with 12 bases between them. CDR1 is SGHNT, CDR2 YENEEA, per germline. The CDR3 contains 13 residues. In DNA, the CDR3 is TGTGCCAGCAGCTCTAAGTGGGCTTATGAGCAGTTCTTC. It encodes CASSSKWAYEQFF.

This clonotype was seen many times. The gene calls are TRBV2 and TRBJ1-1; D might be TRBD1 (5 bases). Per the germline V gene, CDR1 is SNHLY and CDR2 is FYNNEI. CDR3 length equals 15 residues. Trimming cost V 4 bases and J 5 bases, with 17 bases left between them. CDR3 region: CASSVEGRGRTEAFF. The DNA of the CDR3 is TGTGCCAGCAGTGTCGAAGGGAGGGGTAGGACTGAAGCTTTCTTT. The complete variable domain, with remaining parts taken from reference TRBV2 and TRBJ1-1, reads EPEVTQTPSHQVTQMGQEVILRCVPISNHLYFYWYRQILGQKVEFLVSFYNNEISEKSEIFDDQFSVERPDGSNFTLKIRSTKLEDSAMYFCASSVEGRGRTEAFFGQGTRLTVV.

This clonotype was observed a handful of times. The chain carries TRBV10-3 and TRBJ2-5, with D unresolved. The germline V gene has CDR1 ENHRY and CDR2 SYGVKD. The CDR3 extends over 11 amino acids. Trimming left V 3 bases short and J 2 bases short, with 1 base between. In DNA form, the CDR3 reads TGTGCCATCAGTGAACAAGAGACCCAGTACTTC. Its translation is CAISEQETQYF.

This clonotype occurred many times. V usage is TRBV20-1 and J usage is TRBJ2-3; 9 bases map to TRBD2. With 1 base clipped from V and 7 bases from J, the junction kept 12 bases outside the gene matches. Germline V gene data show CDR1 as DFQATT and CDR2 as SNEGSKA (reference sequence). The CDR3 is made up of 16 amino acids. CDR3: CSARVGNTAGGNTQYF. The CDR3 DNA sequence: TGCAGTGCTAGAGTGGGGAATACAGCGGGAGGAAATACGCAGTATTTT.

This clonotype has only a few counts. This sequence joins TRBV28 and TRBJ2-2; 8 bases agree with TRBD2. V was clipped by 4 bases and J by 9 bases; unmatched bases: 7. This CDR3 contains 14 residues. CDR1 and CDR2 (germline): MDHEN, SYDVKM. The CDR3 coding sequence is TGTGCCAGCAGTTCTGGAGCGGGGGCCCGGGAGCTGTTTTTT. Translation gives CASSSGAGARELFF.

The chain carries TRBV12-3 or TRBV12-4 and TRBJ1-6; D is possibly TRBD1 (5 bases). Trimming shortened V by 4 bases and J by 9 bases, and 16 bases separated the two germline ends. The CDR3 is made up of 15 amino acids. The CDR3 coding sequence is TGTGCCAGCAGTTCAACCCCCCGGGGACTTTCACCCCTCCACTTT. It codes for CASSSTPRGLSPLHF.

The V call is TRBV5-1, the J call TRBJ1-5; TRBD1 matches 11 bases. Germline V gene sequence: CDR1 SGHRS, CDR2 YFSETQ. Trimming at V came to 4 bases and at J to 7 bases, leaving 4 bases not matched to a gene. This CDR3 is built from 14 residues. The CDR3 region is CASSSGQGAQPQHF. CDR3 nucleotide sequence: TGCGCCAGCAGCAGCGGACAGGGGGCCCAGCCCCAGCATTTT.

The genes are TRBV29-1 and TRBJ2-1; 8 bases line up with TRBD2. V was clipped by 6 bases and J by 1 base; unmatched bases: 11. Germline CDR1 reads SQVTM; CDR2 reads ANQGSEA. CDR3 length: 16 amino acids. CDR3 amino acids: CSVNPGLAGSYNEQFF. DNA of the CDR3: TGCAGCGTGAACCCCGGGCTAGCGGGTTCCTACAATGAGCAGTTCTTC.